The clone carrying this T cell receptor beta chain was seen only a few times. The antigen is not known. This sample was taken from a study of T cells after yellow fever vaccination. The CDR3 spans 15 residues. Trimming cost V 4 bases and J 5 bases; bases outside gene matches: 7. Germline lookup yields CDR1 SGHKS and CDR2 YYEKEE (reference sequence). TCRdb re-analysed the 5' RACE reads in MiXCR, keeping a single row per CDR3 protein. The table lists a few hundred thousand distinct CDR3 sequences, 8.7% of them singletons, with roughly 17% in the top ten. Overall study findings and caveats: Weaker overall, the secondary response nonetheless peaked faster (day 5 versus 15). Reappearance after the booster was seen for most primary-vaccination clones, at 95% to 97% CD4 and 70% to 90% CD8.

The chain carries TRBV5-5 and TRBJ2-1; 9 bases are a match to TRBD2. This clonotype originated in a man younger than 35 who received the YFV17D yellow fever vaccine. The sequencing here drew on PBMCs, taken on the day of the first yellow fever vaccination. CDR3: CASSPVVAGDNEQFF. CDR3 DNA: TGTGCCAGCAGCCCTGTGGTAGCGGGGGACAATGAGCAGTTCTTC.